Sequencing of this T cell receptor (beta chain) was carried out in a study of shared clonotypes between healthy human individuals. Sequencing was performed with immunoSEQ multiplex PCR; in TCRdb, only in-frame clones are kept and a portion is missing. This sample yields 850,000 to 1,100,000 clones, of which 70% to 80% are seen a single time; 0.89% belongs to the top ten. The V and J ends lost 5 bases and 3 bases, in that order; junction bases with no gene match: 18. This CDR3 region has 18 residues. CDR1 and CDR2 (germline): SGHAT, FQNNGV. The chain uses TRBV11-2 and TRBJ2-7, with 8 bases matching TRBD2. The clonotype originates from a man aged 18-30 years in good health. Some clones in this sample may be carry-over from other donors' samples. Input material: memory CD4+ T cells from PBMCs. The sample's subset: CD45RA-negative fraction. CDR3 region: CASSPGRASGLFHYEQYF. DNA of the CDR3: TGTGCCAGCAGCCCCGGGCGGGCTAGCGGGCTCTTTCACTACGAGCAGTACTTC.